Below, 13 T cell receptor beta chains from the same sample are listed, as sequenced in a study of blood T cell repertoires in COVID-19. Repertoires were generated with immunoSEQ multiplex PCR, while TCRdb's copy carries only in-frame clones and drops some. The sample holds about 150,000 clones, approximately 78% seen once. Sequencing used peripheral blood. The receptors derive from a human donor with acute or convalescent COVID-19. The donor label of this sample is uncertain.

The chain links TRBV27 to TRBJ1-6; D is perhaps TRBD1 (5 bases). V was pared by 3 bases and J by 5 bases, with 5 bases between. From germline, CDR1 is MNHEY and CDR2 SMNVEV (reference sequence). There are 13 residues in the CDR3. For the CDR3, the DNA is TGTGCCAGCAGTTTGACAGATAATTCACCCCTCCACTTT. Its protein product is CASSLTDNSPLHF.

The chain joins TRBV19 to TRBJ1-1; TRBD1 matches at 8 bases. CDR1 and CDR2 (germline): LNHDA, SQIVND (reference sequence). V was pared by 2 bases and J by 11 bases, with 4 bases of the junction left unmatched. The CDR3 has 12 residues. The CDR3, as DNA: TGTGCCAGTAGTATACAGGACAGGGCGGCTTTCTTT. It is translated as CASSIQDRAAFF.

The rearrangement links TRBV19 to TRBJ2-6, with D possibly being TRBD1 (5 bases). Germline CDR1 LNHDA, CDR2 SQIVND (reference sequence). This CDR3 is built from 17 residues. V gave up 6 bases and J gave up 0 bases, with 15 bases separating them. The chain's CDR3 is CASRTQGPLSGANVLTF. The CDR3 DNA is TGTGCCAGTAGGACCCAGGGCCCTCTCTCTGGGGCCAACGTCCTGACTTTC.

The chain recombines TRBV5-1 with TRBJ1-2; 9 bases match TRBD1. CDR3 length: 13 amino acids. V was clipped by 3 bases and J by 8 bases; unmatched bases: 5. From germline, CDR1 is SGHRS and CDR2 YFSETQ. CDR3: CASSSQGAGGYTF. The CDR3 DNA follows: TGCGCCAGCAGCTCACAGGGGGCTGGGGGCTACACCTTC.

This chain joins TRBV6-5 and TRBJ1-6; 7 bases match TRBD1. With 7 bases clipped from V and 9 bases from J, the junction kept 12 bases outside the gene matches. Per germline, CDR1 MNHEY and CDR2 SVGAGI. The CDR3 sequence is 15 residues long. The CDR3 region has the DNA TGTGCCAGCACCCCTTGGGCAGGGGGATCTTCACCCCTCCACTTT. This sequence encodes CASTPWAGGSSPLHF.

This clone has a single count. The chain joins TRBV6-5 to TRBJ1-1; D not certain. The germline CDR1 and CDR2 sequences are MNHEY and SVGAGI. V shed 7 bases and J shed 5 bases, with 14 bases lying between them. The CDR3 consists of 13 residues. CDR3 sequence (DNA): TGTGCCAGCACTACGACCCTGAGGACTGAAGCTTTCTTT. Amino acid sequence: CASTTTLRTEAFF.

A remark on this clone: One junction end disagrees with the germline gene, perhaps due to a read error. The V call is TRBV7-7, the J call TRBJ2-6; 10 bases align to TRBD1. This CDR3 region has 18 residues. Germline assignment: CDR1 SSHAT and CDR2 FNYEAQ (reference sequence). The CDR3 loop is CASSPRQGAFSGANVLTF. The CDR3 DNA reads TGTGCTAGCAGCCCGCGACAGGGGGCGTTCTCTGGGGCCAACGTCCTGACTTTC.

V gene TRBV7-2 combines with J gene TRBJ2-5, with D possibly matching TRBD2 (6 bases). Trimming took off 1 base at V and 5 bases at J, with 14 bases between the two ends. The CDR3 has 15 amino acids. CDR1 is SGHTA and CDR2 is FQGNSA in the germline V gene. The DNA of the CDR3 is TGTGCCAGCAGCTTAGAAGGAGGGACTGTGGAGACCCAGTACTTC. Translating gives CASSLEGGTVETQYF. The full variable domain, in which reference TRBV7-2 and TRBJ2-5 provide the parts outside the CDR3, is GAGVSQSPSNKVTEKGKDVELRCDPISGHTALYWYRQSLGQGLEFLIYFQGNSAPDKSGLPSDRFSAERTGGSVSTLTIQRTQQEDSAVYLCASSLEGGTVETQYFGPGTRLLVL.

Here the CDR3 reads CSGSTGTNYGYTF. CDR3 nucleotides: TGCAGCGGTTCGACAGGGACAAACTATGGCTACACCTTC. This chain links TRBV29-1 with TRBJ1-2; 7 bases map to TRBD1. Germline-derived CDR1 and CDR2 are SQVTM and ANQGSEA. The CDR3 covers 13 residues. V shed 7 bases and J 2 bases; nucleotides not matched to a gene: 7.

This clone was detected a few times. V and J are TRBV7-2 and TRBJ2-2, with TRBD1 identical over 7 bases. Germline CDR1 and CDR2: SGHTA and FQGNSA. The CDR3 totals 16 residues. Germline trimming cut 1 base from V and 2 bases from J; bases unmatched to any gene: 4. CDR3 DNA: TGTGCCAGCAGCTTAGGACAGGGTCAAAACACCGGGGAGCTGTTTTTT. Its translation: CASSLGQGQNTGELFF.

CDR3 region: CAIKPGQENEKLFF. CDR3 DNA: TGTGCCATCAAACCGGGACAGGAAAATGAAAAACTGTTTTTT. V gene TRBV10-3 combines with J gene TRBJ1-4; TRBD1 aligns across 8 bases. The V gene's germline CDR1 is ENHRY and CDR2 SYGVKD. CDR3 length: 14 residues. Losses at the gene ends were 7 bases for V and 5 bases for J; bases not matched to a gene: 6.

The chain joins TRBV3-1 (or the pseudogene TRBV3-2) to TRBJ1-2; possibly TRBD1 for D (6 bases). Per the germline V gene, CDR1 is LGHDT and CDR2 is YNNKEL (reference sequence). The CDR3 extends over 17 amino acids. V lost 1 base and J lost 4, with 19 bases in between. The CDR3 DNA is TGTGCCAGCAGCCAAGTATCTGCAGGGGCTCTGTCCTATGGCTACACCTTC. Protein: CASSQVSAGALSYGYTF.

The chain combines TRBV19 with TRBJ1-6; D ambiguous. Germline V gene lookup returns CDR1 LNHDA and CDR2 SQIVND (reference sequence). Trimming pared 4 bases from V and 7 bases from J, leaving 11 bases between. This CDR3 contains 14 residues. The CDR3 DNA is TGTGCCAGTAGTACCGGGAAGCCAAATTCACCCCTCCACTTT. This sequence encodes CASSTGKPNSPLHF.